The 30 T cell receptor beta chains listed next were all sequenced from one sample in a study of Graves' ophthalmopathy and Graves' hyperthyroidism (dated by TCRdb to 2016 to 2019). TCRdb names Illumina HiSeq 2000 as the instrument used. TCR beta CDR3 regions were amplified from RNA transcripts for repertoire sequencing. HTBI primers and the Qiagen OneStep RT-PCR kit were used in a first-round RT-PCR, which was followed by a second-round multiplex PCR, size selection and purification. TCRdb ran its own pipeline on the public reads, namely fastp trimming at Q25 and MiXCR clone calling, and kept in-frame beta chains. Rows matching on CDR3 protein sequence are summarized as one entry with the most common DNA and genes. The sample table holds more than 1,000,000 distinct CDR3 sequences, of which about 38% were seen once. Clones ranked in the top ten supply over 8.5% of the sample. Sequenced sample: peripheral blood or thyroid tissue (not recorded which). Receptors originate from an adult man with Graves' hyperthyroidism.

In its sample, this clonotype was seen a few times. CDR3 sequence: CASTSPGLADYEQYF. CDR3 in DNA: TGTGCCAGTACCTCGCCGGGACTAGCGGACTACGAGCAGTACTTC. This chain uses TRBV19 with TRBJ2-7, with 11 nucleotides matching TRBD2. This CDR3 contains 15 residues. Germline CDR1 is LNHDA and CDR2 is SQIVND (reference sequence). Trimming removed 7 bases from V and 3 bases from J; junction bases left unmatched: 8. Variable domain in full (rest from reference TRBV19 and TRBJ2-7): DGGITQSPKYLFRKEGQNVTLSCEQNLNHDAMYWYRQDPGQGLRLIYYSQIVNDFQKGDIAEGYSVSREKKESFPLTVTSAQKNPTAFYLCASTSPGLADYEQYFGPGTRLTVT.

This chain links TRBV11-2 with TRBJ2-7, with TRBD1 identical over 9 bases. CDR3 length equals 16 residues. J lost 3 bases, V lost 4 bases, and 10 bases had no gene match. Germline-derived CDR1 and CDR2 are SGHAT and FQNNGV. The DNA of the CDR3 is TGTGCCAGCAGCTCAATTAACCGGGACAGGGACTACGAGCAGTACTTC. This translates into CASSSINRDRDYEQYF.

The chain employs TRBV7-9 and TRBJ1-1; a weak D match, TRBD1 (5 bases). This CDR3 has 14 residues. Per the germline V gene, CDR1 is SEHNR and CDR2 is FQNEAQ (reference sequence). V was shortened by 8 bases and J by 6 bases, with 19 bases between the two germline ends. The CDR3: CASGSYGDGAEAFF. Here the CDR3 DNA reads TGTGCCAGCGGTTCTTACGGGGACGGAGCTGAAGCTTTCTTT.

This clonotype was seen only a few times. The rearrangement links TRBV29-1 to TRBJ2-7; 9 bases are a match to TRBD1. Per the germline V gene, CDR1 is SQVTM and CDR2 is ANQGSEA. V gave up 2 bases and J gave up 3 bases; unmatched junction bases: 5. The CDR3 has 14 amino acids. For the CDR3, the DNA is TGCAGCGTTGAATTGGGACAGGGCCGCTACGAGCAGTACTTC. This gives the protein CSVELGQGRYEQYF.

The gene calls are TRBV7-9 and TRBJ1-1, with 7 nucleotides matching TRBD1. With V trimmed by 5 bases and J by 7 bases, 10 bases remained unmatched. In germline, CDR1 is SEHNR, CDR2 FQNEAQ (reference sequence). This CDR3 is built from 14 residues. The CDR3 sequence is CASSQDRAEIEAFF. The CDR3 nucleotides read TGTGCCAGCAGCCAAGACAGGGCGGAAATTGAAGCTTTCTTT. The full variable domain, completed using reference TRBV7-9 and TRBJ1-1, is DTGVSQNPRHKITKRGQNVTFRCDPISEHNRLYWYRQTLGQGPEFLTYFQNEAQLEKSRLLSDRFSAERPKGSFSTLEIQRTEQGDSAMYLCASSQDRAEIEAFFGQGTRLTVV.

This clonotype was counted many times. This rearrangement joins TRBV10-3 to TRBJ1-6, with D hard to call. The CDR3 spans 14 residues. Looked up from germline, CDR1 is ENHRY and CDR2 is SYGVKD. V was clipped by 4 bases and J by 7 bases, with 11 bases between them. CDR3 amino acids: CAISAEGLNSPLHF. The CDR3 bases are TGTGCCATCAGTGCCGAGGGCCTGAATTCACCCCTCCACTTT.

This clonotype was counted ten times or more. The chain joins TRBV12-3 or TRBV12-4 to TRBJ2-5; TRBD2 aligns across 9 bases. Unmatched junction bases numbered 10, after V lost 3 bases and J lost 5 bases. The CDR3 consists of 16 residues. CDR3: CASSFAQRGVRETQYF. In DNA, the CDR3 is TGTGCCAGCAGTTTTGCCCAGCGGGGGGTTCGGGAGACCCAGTACTTC.

As DNA, the CDR3 is TGTGCCAGCAGCCACAGATGGGGAGTCGGCTACACCTTC. Translation: CASSHRWGVGYTF. The chain uses TRBV12-3 or TRBV12-4 and TRBJ1-2; D gene uncertain. Trimming removed 6 bases at V and 8 bases at J, with 16 bases between. CDR3 length: 13 residues.

In the case of this clonotype: This may arise from a read error, as a much more abundant clone is one base away. The V call is TRBV12-3 or TRBV12-4, the J call TRBJ2-2; D remains unclear. This CDR3 is built from 12 residues. The ends were cut back, 7 bases at V and 3 bases at J, with 6 bases in the middle. The CDR3 is CASNGYTGELFF. In DNA, the CDR3 is TGTGCCAGCAACGGGTACACCGGGGAGCTGTTTTTT.

This sequence joins TRBV6-1 and TRBJ2-2; 8 bases are shared with TRBD2. Germline assignment: CDR1 MNHNS and CDR2 SASEGT. The trim removed 5 bases at V and 4 bases at J, leaving 6 bases unmatched. The CDR3 extends over 15 amino acids. CDR3 protein: CASSYHGTSTGELFF. CDR3 nucleotide sequence: TGTGCCAGCAGTTACCACGGGACTAGCACCGGGGAGCTGTTTTTT.

This clonotype was observed many times. The rearrangement joins TRBV7-9 to TRBJ1-1, with a tentative D call TRBD1 (5 bases). Trimming took off 8 bases at V and 6 bases at J, with 22 bases between the two ends. This CDR3 is 15 amino acids long. Germline V CDR1 and CDR2: SEHNR, FQNEAQ (reference sequence). The CDR3 DNA sequence: TGTGCCAGCGCAGGGAGGGGTCTTATTAGGGCTGAAGCTTTCTTT. The encoded protein is CASAGRGLIRAEAFF.

This chain links TRBV20-1 with TRBJ2-5; D may be TRBD2 (5 bases). The germline V and J ends were trimmed by 3 bases and 1 base, with 15 bases remaining between them. This CDR3 has 15 amino acids. Germline loops: CDR1 DFQATT, CDR2 SNEGSKA (reference sequence). CDR3 in amino acids: CSASPLRVIQETQYF. The CDR3, as DNA: TGCAGTGCTAGCCCACTGAGGGTTATCCAAGAGACCCAGTACTTC.

This chain joins TRBV7-9 and TRBJ2-7; D possibly uses TRBD1 or TRBD2 (5 bases each). This CDR3 region has 16 residues. The V gene lost 1 base and the J gene lost 2 bases, with 15 bases spanning the gap. The V gene's germline CDR1 is SEHNR and CDR2 FQNEAQ (reference sequence). CDR3: CASSLETGTVTYEQYF. The CDR3 DNA reads as TGTGCCAGCAGCTTAGAAACCGGGACCGTAACCTACGAGCAGTACTTC.

The chain recombines TRBV28 with TRBJ2-5; the D gene is possibly TRBD1 (5 bases). V lost 1 base to trimming and J lost 3 bases, with 12 bases between them. The CDR3 contains 15 residues. Germline V CDR1 and CDR2: MDHEN, SYDVKM. CDR3 loop: CASSLLRGAEETQYF. The CDR3, as DNA: TGTGCCAGCAGTTTATTAAGGGGCGCGGAAGAGACCCAGTACTTC.

V and J are TRBV7-2 and TRBJ1-5, with D maybe TRBD1 (5 bases). Trimming removed 0 bases from V and 3 bases from J, with 12 bases in between. Germline assignment: CDR1 SGHTA and CDR2 FQGNSA. This CDR3 contains 16 residues. CDR3 loop: CASSLAGTANNQPQHF. In nucleotides, the CDR3 is TGTGCCAGCAGCTTAGCCGGGACGGCAAACAATCAGCCCCAGCATTTT.

This clonotype was counted many times. This chain connects TRBV5-1 to TRBJ2-7; D may be TRBD2 (5 bases). From germline, CDR1 is SGHRS and CDR2 YFSETQ. The CDR3 consists of 14 residues. Trimming shortened V by 2 bases and J by 0 bases, and 9 bases separated the two germline ends. Written as DNA, the CDR3 is TGCGCCAGCAGCTTATCCGAGGGCTCCTACGAGCAGTACTTC. Encoded protein: CASSLSEGSYEQYF. The full variable domain, completed using reference TRBV5-1 and TRBJ2-7, is KAGVTQTPRYLIKTRGQQVTLSCSPISGHRSVSWYQQTPGQGLQFLFEYFSETQRNKGNFPGRFSGRQFSNSRSEMNVSTLELGDSALYLCASSLSEGSYEQYFGPGTRLTVT.

The chain combines TRBV28 with TRBJ2-7, with 10 bases that match TRBD1. The germline V gene encodes CDR1 MDHEN and CDR2 SYDVKM. The CDR3 is made up of 16 amino acids. J gave up 5 bases and V 6 bases, and 13 bases lay outside the gene matches. In nucleotides, the CDR3 is TGTGCCAGCAGGGGGACAGGGGCCTCGTCTGGAGACGAGCAGTACTTC. Translating it yields CASRGTGASSGDEQYF.

As regards this clonotype: A much larger clone lies a single base off, so this may be a read error. The chain couples TRBV2 to TRBJ1-5, with 9 bases identical to TRBD1. CDR1 SNHLY and CDR2 FYNNEI come from the germline V gene. The CDR3 length is 14 residues. The trim removed 7 bases at V and 5 bases at J, leaving 6 bases unmatched. CDR3 loop: CASTPGQGHQPQHF. CDR3 in DNA: TGTGCCAGCACCCCGGGACAGGGCCATCAGCCCCAGCATTTT.

In the case of this clonotype: One junction end disagrees with the germline gene, perhaps due to a read error. The chain uses TRBV5-1 and TRBJ1-1, with a weak D call TRBD1 (5 bases). CDR1 and CDR2 from the germline V gene are SGHRS and YFSETQ. CDR3 size: 17 residues. CDR3 sequence reads: CAGSSGGRLGPNTEAFF. CDR3 nucleotides: TGCGCCGGCAGCTCCGGGGGTCGACTGGGCCCGAACACTGAAGCTTTCTTT. The variable domain in full, with the rest retrieved from reference TRBV5-1 and TRBJ1-1, is KAGVTQTPRYLIKTRGQQVTLSCSPISGHRSVSWYQQTPGQGLQFLFEYFSETQRNKGNFPGRFSGRQFSNSRSEMNVSTLELGDSALYLCAGSSGGRLGPNTEAFFGQGTRLTVV.

V is TRBV19 and J is TRBJ1-2; D remains ambiguous. Germline-derived CDR1 and CDR2 are LNHDA and SQIVND (reference sequence). The CDR3 has 15 amino acids. Trimming stripped 4 bases from V and 5 bases from J, with 17 bases between. Here the CDR3 reads CASSTTVTLGYGYTF. CDR3 nucleotides: TGTGCCAGTAGTACGACGGTTACCTTGGGGTATGGCTACACCTTC.

This clonotype was observed a handful of times. Just one base apart from a much larger clone, this may be a read error. The V and J genes are TRBV10-3 and TRBJ2-5; TRBD1 aligns across 8 bases. Trimming cost V 6 bases and J 4 bases; bases outside gene matches: 4. The CDR3 covers 13 residues. Germline V CDR1 and CDR2: ENHRY, SYGVKD. The CDR3 protein is CAISRTGSETQYF. The CDR3 DNA reads as TGTGCCATCAGCCGGACAGGGTCAGAGACCCAGTACTTC.

This clonotype was detected only a few times. The chain joins TRBV4-1 to TRBJ2-7, with D possibly matching TRBD2 (5 bases). This CDR3 has 16 amino acids. Germline V lookup: CDR1 MGHRA, CDR2 YSYEKL. V lost 0 bases, J lost 3 bases, and 15 bases lay in between. The CDR3 region has the DNA TGCGCCAGCAGCCAAGATTTTGTGGAGGCAGGCTACGAGCAGTACTTC. Protein: CASSQDFVEAGYEQYF.

V usage is TRBV7-8 and J usage is TRBJ1-4; D unresolved. There are 13 residues in the CDR3. Germline values: CDR1 SGHVS, CDR2 FQNEAQ. V was trimmed by 7 bases and J by 7 bases, leaving 13 bases between them. The CDR3 DNA reads as TGTGCCAGCATCGAGGGCTTGCCTGAAAAACTGTTTTTT. Translated, it gives CASIEGLPEKLFF.

This clonotype was seen many times. This sequence joins TRBV2 and TRBJ1-6, with D tentatively TRBD1 (5 bases). Germline lookup yields CDR1 SNHLY and CDR2 FYNNEI. V gave up 6 bases and J gave up 10 bases, with 10 bases separating them. CDR3 length equals 12 residues. CDR3 sequence: CASRGRESPLHF. The CDR3 coding sequence is TGTGCCAGCAGGGGCAGGGAATCACCCCTCCACTTT.

At least ten counts were recorded for this clonotype. This chain uses TRBV7-8 with TRBJ1-2; 7 nucleotides align to TRBD1. This CDR3 region has 15 residues. Trimming at V came to 5 bases and at J to 2 bases, leaving 8 bases not matched to a gene. CDR1 and CDR2 (germline): SGHVS, FQNEAQ. The CDR3 protein is CASSLAPGQNYGYTF. The CDR3 nucleotides are TGTGCCAGCAGCCTTGCCCCGGGACAGAACTATGGCTACACCTTC. Using reference TRBV7-8 and TRBJ1-2 for the parts outside the CDR3, the full variable domain is GAGVSQSPRYKVAKRGQDVALRCDPISGHVSLFWYQQALGQGPEFLTYFQNEAQLDKSGLPSDRFFAERPEGSVSTLKIQRTQQEDSAVYLCASSLAPGQNYGYTFGSGTRLTVV.

This clonotype appeared a few times. V is TRBV4-1 and J is TRBJ2-7; 7 positions match TRBD1. The CDR3 totals 16 residues. Germline V lookup: CDR1 MGHRA, CDR2 YSYEKL. V shed 7 bases and J 0 bases; nucleotides not matched to a gene: 12. The CDR3 reads CASTPRQGGTSYEQYF. The CDR3 coding sequence is TGCGCCAGCACCCCCCGACAGGGTGGGACCTCCTACGAGCAGTACTTC.

Details on this clonotype: A much larger clonotype is one base distant, so this may be a read error. The rearrangement links TRBV20-1 to TRBJ2-5, with 11 nucleotides matching TRBD2. This CDR3 is 14 amino acids long. The J segment lost 7 bases and the V segment lost 1 base, leaving 5 bases of the junction unmatched. Germline lookup yields CDR1 DFQATT and CDR2 SNEGSKA (reference sequence). The CDR3 DNA reads as TGCAGTGCTAGAGTAGCGGGGGGGCTGGGGACCCAGTACTTC. Amino acid sequence: CSARVAGGLGTQYF.

The chain carries TRBV29-1 and TRBJ1-2; 7 bases line up with TRBD1. The CDR3 has 16 amino acids. After removal of 0 bases from V and 5 bases from J, the junction contained 12 bases not matched to a gene. The germline V gene encodes CDR1 SQVTM and CDR2 ANQGSEA. CDR3 sequence: CSVEDWDRQGLYGYTF. Written as DNA, the CDR3 is TGCAGCGTTGAAGATTGGGACCGACAGGGTCTATATGGCTACACCTTC. The variable domain in full, with the rest retrieved from reference TRBV29-1 and TRBJ1-2, is SAVISQKPSRDICQRGTSLTIQCQVDSQVTMMFWYRQQPGQSLTLIATANQGSEATYESGFVIDKFPISRPNLTFSTLTVSNMSPEDSSIYLCSVEDWDRQGLYGYTFGSGTRLTVV.

This clonotype appeared a few times. The rearrangement uses TRBV20-1 and TRBJ2-2; 8 bases align to TRBD1. Germline V gene sequence: CDR1 DFQATT, CDR2 SNEGSKA (reference sequence). Trimming cost V 0 bases and J 4 bases; bases outside gene matches: 7. There are 16 residues in the CDR3. The CDR3 nucleotides read TGCAGTGCTAGAGATCCCGGAGACAGGGGCACCGGGGAGCTGTTTTTT. Its translation is CSARDPGDRGTGELFF.

In regard to this clonotype: This may come from a read error, since a much larger clone is one base off. The gene calls are TRBV10-3 and TRBJ1-5; no definite D call. Germline V gene lookup returns CDR1 ENHRY and CDR2 SYGVKD. This CDR3 is 12 amino acids long. With 10 bases removed from V and 6 bases from J, the gap between germline ends came to 13 bases. DNA for the CDR3: TGTGCCACCAGCTCGGGGATTCAGCCCCAGCATTTT. Protein sequence: CATSSGIQPQHF.